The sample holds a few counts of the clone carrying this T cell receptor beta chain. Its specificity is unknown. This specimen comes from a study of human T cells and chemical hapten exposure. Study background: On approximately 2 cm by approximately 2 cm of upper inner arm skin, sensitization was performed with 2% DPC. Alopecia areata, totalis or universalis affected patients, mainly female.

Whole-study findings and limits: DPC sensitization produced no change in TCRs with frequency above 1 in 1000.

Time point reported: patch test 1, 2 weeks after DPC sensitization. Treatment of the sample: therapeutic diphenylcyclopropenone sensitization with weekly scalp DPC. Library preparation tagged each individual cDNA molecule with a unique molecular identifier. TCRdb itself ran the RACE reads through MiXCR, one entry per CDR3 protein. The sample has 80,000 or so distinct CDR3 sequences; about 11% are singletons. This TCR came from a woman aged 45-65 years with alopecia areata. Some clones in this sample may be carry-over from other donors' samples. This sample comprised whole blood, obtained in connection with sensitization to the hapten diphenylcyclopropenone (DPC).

The CDR3 sequence is CAWSVGVVNTEAFF. The CDR3 bases are TGTGCCTGGAGTGTCGGGGTGGTGAACACTGAAGCTTTCTTT. V usage is TRBV30 and J usage is TRBJ1-1; D is undetermined. This CDR3 is built from 14 residues. CDR1 GTSNPN and CDR2 SVGIG come from the germline V gene (reference sequence). Trimming took off 0 bases at V and 0 bases at J, with 8 bases between the two ends.